These 4 T cell receptor beta chains were sequenced from one sample in a study of vaccination effects on CD4 cells after COVID-19. When 10 to 11 days of culture had elapsed, CD4+ T cells were isolated. Sequencing used immunoSEQ multiplex PCR; TCRdb keeps in-frame clones, though not all of them. The sample carries about 25,000 clones, nearly 75% recorded once. Antigens for these TCRs are unknown. The sample here was CD4+ T cells from PBMCs cultured without peptide, taken before COVID-19 vaccination. The receptors derive from a human donor who received a COVID-19 vaccine.

This sequence joins TRBV7-2 and TRBJ2-2; D not resolved. The CDR3 consists of 15 residues. The V gene's germline CDR1 is SGHTA and CDR2 FQGNSA. V gave up 2 bases and J gave up 2 bases, with 9 bases separating them. The CDR3 coding sequence is TGTGCCAGCAGCTTACAAAACATAAACACCGGGGAGCTGTTTTTT. This gives the protein CASSLQNINTGELFF.

This clone has a single count. The chain joins TRBV6-1 to TRBJ1-2, with D possibly being TRBD1 (5 bases). The CDR3 extends over 12 amino acids. Trimming took 2 bases from V and 5 from J, leaving 6 bases between them. Germline CDR1 is MNHNS and CDR2 is SASEGT. The chain's CDR3 is CASSERQYGYTF. The CDR3 DNA reads TGTGCCAGCAGTGAAAGACAGTATGGCTACACCTTC.

The gene calls are TRBV28 and TRBJ2-2; 14 nucleotides line up with TRBD2. This CDR3 is 18 amino acids long. Germline V gene sequence: CDR1 MDHEN, CDR2 SYDVKM. Trimming cost V 6 bases and J 7 bases; bases outside gene matches: 13. The CDR3 protein is CASSLGTSGSQRVGELFF. Here the CDR3 DNA reads TGTGCCAGCAGCCTCGGGACTAGCGGGAGTCAGAGGGTCGGGGAGCTGTTTTTT. The entire variable domain, with the rest obtained from reference TRBV28 and TRBJ2-2, is as follows: DVKVTQSSRYLVKRTGEKVFLECVQDMDHENMFWYRQDPGLGLRLIYFSYDVKMKEKGDIPEGYSVSREKKERFSLILESASTNQTSMYLCASSLGTSGSQRVGELFFGEGSRLTVL.

The chain employs TRBV5-4 and TRBJ1-3, with D unresolved. This CDR3 contains 12 residues. The V end lost 3 bases, the J end lost 3 bases, and 4 bases lay between the germline ends. CDR1 and CDR2 from the germline V gene are SGHNT and YYREEE (reference sequence). CDR3 bases: TGTGCCAGCAGCTCGGTTGGAAACACCATATATTTT. As protein: CASSSVGNTIYF.